The 9 T cell receptor beta chains listed next were all sequenced from one sample in a study of blood T cell repertoires in COVID-19. Repertoires were generated with immunoSEQ multiplex PCR, while TCRdb's copy carries only in-frame clones and drops some. The data hold roughly 16,000 clones, with almost 90% observed a single time. Sequences were obtained from peripheral blood. The receptors here all came from a human donor in a cohort sampled during active COVID-19.

The rearrangement links TRBV11-3 to TRBJ2-7; 9 nucleotides agree with TRBD2. Germline CDR1 SGHNT, CDR2 YENEEA. The CDR3 is 14 amino acids. V gave up 7 bases and J gave up 3 bases; unmatched junction bases: 7. The DNA for the CDR3 is TGTGCCAGCACCCCCGGGACTAGCTTCTACGAGCAGTACTTC. It translates to CASTPGTSFYEQYF.

This chain links TRBV24-1 with TRBJ2-7, with 10 bases lining up with TRBD1. There are 15 residues in the CDR3. J lost 5 bases, V lost 3 bases, and 6 bases had no gene match. Germline-derived CDR1 and CDR2 are KGHDR and SFDVKD. In DNA, the CDR3 is TGTGCCACCAGTGATGGGACAGGGGTTGTCCACGAGCAGTACTTC. This sequence encodes CATSDGTGVVHEQYF.

The chain employs TRBV6-2 or TRBV6-3 and TRBJ1-2, with D possibly matching TRBD1 (5 bases). Germline V gene sequence: CDR1 MNHEY, CDR2 SVGEGT. This CDR3 is built from 15 residues. V was cut by 5 bases and J by 6 bases, with 19 bases left in between. The CDR3 sequence is CASSQTTVQLDGYTF. In DNA, the CDR3 is TGTGCCAGCAGTCAAACGACAGTACAGTTGGATGGCTACACCTTC.

The chain is built from TRBV5-4 and TRBJ1-3; 8 bases map to TRBD1. This CDR3 comprises 16 residues. Germline CDR1 is SGHNT and CDR2 is YYREEE (reference sequence). Trimming at V came to 3 bases and at J to 4 bases, leaving 9 bases not matched to a gene. The CDR3, as DNA: TGTGCCAGCAGCTCGGGAACGGACAGGGTGGGAAACACCATATATTTT. Translated: CASSSGTDRVGNTIYF.

The V call is TRBV7-6, the J call TRBJ2-5, with TRBD1 as a possible D gene (6 bases). V was shortened by 3 bases and J by 1 base, with 9 bases between the two germline ends. The germline CDR1 and CDR2 sequences are SGHVS and FNYEAQ. The CDR3 has 14 amino acids. The CDR3, as DNA: TGTGCCAGCAGCTTGGACAGCACCCAAGAGACCCAGTACTTC. Translating gives CASSLDSTQETQYF.

This clone was found a few times. V is TRBV12-5 and J is TRBJ1-5; 8 nucleotides align to TRBD1. V dropped 0 bases and J dropped 2; count of bases not matched to a gene: 6. CDR1 is LGHNT and CDR2 is FRNRAP in the germline V gene. This CDR3 region has 17 residues. The chain's CDR3 is CASGLVTTTGGNQPQHF. DNA for the CDR3: TGTGCTAGTGGTTTGGTTACTACGACAGGGGGCAATCAGCCCCAGCATTTT.

The rearrangement uses TRBV18 and TRBJ2-1, with 13 nucleotides matching TRBD2. The length of the CDR3 is 18 residues. V was pared by 5 bases and J by 0 bases, with 7 bases of the junction left unmatched. Germline assignment: CDR1 KGHSH and CDR2 LQKENI. CDR3 nucleotides: TGTGCCAGCTCATCGGGACTAGCGGGGTCCAGCTCCTACAATGAGCAGTTCTTC. Translating it yields CASSSGLAGSSSYNEQFF.

J is TRBJ1-2 and V is TRBV7-8; no reliable D call. Germline V lookup: CDR1 SGHVS, CDR2 FQNEAQ. V was shortened by 4 bases and J by 0 bases, with 9 bases between the two germline ends. CDR3 length equals 14 residues. The CDR3 loop is CASSSDTTNYGYTF. The CDR3 coding sequence is TGTGCCAGCAGCTCCGATACTACTAACTATGGCTACACCTTC. The full variable domain, with the rest looked up from reference TRBV7-8 and TRBJ1-2, is GAGVSQSPRYKVAKRGQDVALRCDPISGHVSLFWYQQALGQGPEFLTYFQNEAQLDKSGLPSDRFFAERPEGSVSTLKIQRTQQEDSAVYLCASSSDTTNYGYTFGSGTRLTVV.

The CDR3 sequence: CASSGTGENQPQHF. CDR3 in DNA: TGTGCCAGTAGCGGAACCGGGGAAAATCAGCCCCAGCATTTT. The rearrangement links TRBV19 to TRBJ1-5; D unclear. V was clipped by 6 bases and J by 4 bases, with 13 bases between them. Looked up from germline, CDR1 is LNHDA and CDR2 is SQIVND (reference sequence). The CDR3 is made up of 14 amino acids.